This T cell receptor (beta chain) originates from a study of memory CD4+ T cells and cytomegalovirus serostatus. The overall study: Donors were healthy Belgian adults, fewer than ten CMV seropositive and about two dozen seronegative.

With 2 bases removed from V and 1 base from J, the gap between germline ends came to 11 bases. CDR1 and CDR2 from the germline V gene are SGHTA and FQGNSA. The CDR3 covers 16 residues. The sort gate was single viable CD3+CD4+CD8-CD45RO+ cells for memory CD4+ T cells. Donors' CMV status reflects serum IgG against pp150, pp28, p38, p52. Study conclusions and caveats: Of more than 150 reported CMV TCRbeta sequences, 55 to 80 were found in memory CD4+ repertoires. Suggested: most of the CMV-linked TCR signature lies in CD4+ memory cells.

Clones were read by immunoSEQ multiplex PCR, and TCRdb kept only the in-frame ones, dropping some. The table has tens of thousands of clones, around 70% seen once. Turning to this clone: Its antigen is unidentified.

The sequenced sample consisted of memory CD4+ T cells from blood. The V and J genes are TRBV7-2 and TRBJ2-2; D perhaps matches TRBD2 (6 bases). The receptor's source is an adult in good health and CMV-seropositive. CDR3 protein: CASSLRGGQNTGELFF. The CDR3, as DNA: TGTGCCAGCAGCTTAAGGGGAGGCCAGAACACCGGGGAGCTGTTTTTT.